This TCR beta chain came from a study of identifying expanded T cells in peripheral blood. Findings of the study overall: Variance in clone template counts between roughly two-week samples significantly increased with total template count across all healthy donors. About 1.3 clones differed between technical replicates, versus roughly 17 and 20 over time.

As to this clone: The antigen is unknown.

Sequencing used immunoSEQ multiplex PCR; TCRdb keeps in-frame clones, though not all of them. The data hold about 100,000 clones, with approximately 89% observed a single time. No infections or other immune events were documented during collection. This CDR3 is 15 amino acids long. Germline loops: CDR1 LNHDA, CDR2 SQIVND (reference sequence). V was clipped by 7 bases and J by 12 bases, with 25 bases between them. The sequence came from a person aged 18 to 70 in good health. This rearrangement joins TRBV19 to TRBJ2-1; no firm D call. Sequencing was done on a sample of blood. CDR3 region: CASTRTSQDRSRQFF. DNA for the CDR3: TGTGCCAGTACCCGAACCTCCCAGGACCGGTCGAGGCAGTTCTTC.